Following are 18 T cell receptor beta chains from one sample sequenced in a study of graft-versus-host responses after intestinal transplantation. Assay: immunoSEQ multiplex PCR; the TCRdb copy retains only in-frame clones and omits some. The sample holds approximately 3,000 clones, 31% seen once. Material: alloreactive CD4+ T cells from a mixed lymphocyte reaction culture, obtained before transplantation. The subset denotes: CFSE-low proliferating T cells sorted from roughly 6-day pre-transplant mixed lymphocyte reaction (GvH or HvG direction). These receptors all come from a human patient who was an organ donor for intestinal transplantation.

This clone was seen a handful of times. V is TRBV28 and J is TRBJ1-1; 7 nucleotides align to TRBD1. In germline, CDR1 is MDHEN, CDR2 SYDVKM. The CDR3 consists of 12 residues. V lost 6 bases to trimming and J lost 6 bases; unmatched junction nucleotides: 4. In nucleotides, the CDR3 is TGTGCCAGCAGCGTACAGGGGCCTGAAGCTTTCTTT. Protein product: CASSVQGPEAFF.

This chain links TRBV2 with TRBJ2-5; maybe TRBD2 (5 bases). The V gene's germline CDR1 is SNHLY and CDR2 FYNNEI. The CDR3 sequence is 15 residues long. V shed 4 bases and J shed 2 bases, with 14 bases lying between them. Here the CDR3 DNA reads TGTGCCAGCAGTGGAGGAGGAGGACCACAAGAGACCCAGTACTTC. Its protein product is CASSGGGGPQETQYF.

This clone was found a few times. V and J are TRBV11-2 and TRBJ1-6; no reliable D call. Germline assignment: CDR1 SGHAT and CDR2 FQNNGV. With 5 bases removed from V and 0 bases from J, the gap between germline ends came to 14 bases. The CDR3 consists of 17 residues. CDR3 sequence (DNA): TGTGCCAGCAGCCAAGTGGGAGGGAGCTCCTATAATTCACCCCTCCACTTT. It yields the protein CASSQVGGSSYNSPLHF.

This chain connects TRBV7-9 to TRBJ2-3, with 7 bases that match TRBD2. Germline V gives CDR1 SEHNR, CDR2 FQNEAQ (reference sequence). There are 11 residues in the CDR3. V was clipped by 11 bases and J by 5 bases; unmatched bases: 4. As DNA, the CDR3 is TGTGCCGCCGCGGGGGTAGATACGCAGTATTTT. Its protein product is CAAAGVDTQYF.

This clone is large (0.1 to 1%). Written as DNA, the CDR3 is TGTGCCAGCAGCTTATCTTATTCACCCCTCCACTTT. Amino acid sequence: CASSLSYSPLHF. The chain recombines TRBV7-9 with TRBJ1-6; D call uncertain. Germline V CDR1 and CDR2: SEHNR, FQNEAQ (reference sequence). This CDR3 is 12 amino acids long. Trimming took 2 bases from V and 8 from J, leaving 4 bases between them. Based on the CDR3 plus reference TRBV7-9 and TRBJ1-6, the full variable domain is DTGVSQNPRHKITKRGQNVTFRCDPISEHNRLYWYRQTLGQGPEFLTYFQNEAQLEKSRLLSDRFSAERPKGSFSTLEIQRTEQGDSAMYLCASSLSYSPLHFGNGTRLTVT.

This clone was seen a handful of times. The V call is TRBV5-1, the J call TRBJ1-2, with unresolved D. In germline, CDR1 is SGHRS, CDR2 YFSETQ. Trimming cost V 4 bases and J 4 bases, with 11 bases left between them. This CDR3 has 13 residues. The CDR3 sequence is CASSERAAYGYTF. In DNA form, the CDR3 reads TGCGCCAGCAGCGAAAGGGCGGCCTATGGCTACACCTTC.

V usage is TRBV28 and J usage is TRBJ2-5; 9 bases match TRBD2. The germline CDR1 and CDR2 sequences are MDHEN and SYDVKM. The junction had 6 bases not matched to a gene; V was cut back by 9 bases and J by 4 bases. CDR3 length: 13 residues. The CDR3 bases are TGTGCCAGTAGGCGGGGGGGCCGAGAGACCCAGTACTTC. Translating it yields CASRRGGRETQYF.

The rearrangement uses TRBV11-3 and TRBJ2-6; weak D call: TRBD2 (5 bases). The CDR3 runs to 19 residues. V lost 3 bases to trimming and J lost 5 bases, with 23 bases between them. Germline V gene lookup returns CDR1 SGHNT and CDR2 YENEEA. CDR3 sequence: CASSLRSDLDKSRANVLTF. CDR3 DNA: TGTGCCAGCAGCTTGCGTAGCGATCTCGACAAAAGTCGGGCCAACGTCCTGACTTTC.

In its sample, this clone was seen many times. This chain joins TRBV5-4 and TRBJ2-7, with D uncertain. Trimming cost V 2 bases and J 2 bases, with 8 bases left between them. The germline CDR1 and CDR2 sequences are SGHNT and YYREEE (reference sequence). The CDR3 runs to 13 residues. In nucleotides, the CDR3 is TGTGCCAGCAGCTTCGGCCTTGCCTACGAGCAGTACTTC. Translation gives CASSFGLAYEQYF.

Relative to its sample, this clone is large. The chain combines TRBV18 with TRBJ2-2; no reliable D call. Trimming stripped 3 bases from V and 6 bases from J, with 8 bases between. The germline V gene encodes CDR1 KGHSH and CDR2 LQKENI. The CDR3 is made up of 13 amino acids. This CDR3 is CASSPILAGELFF. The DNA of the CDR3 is TGTGCCAGCTCACCCATTCTCGCCGGGGAGCTGTTTTTT.

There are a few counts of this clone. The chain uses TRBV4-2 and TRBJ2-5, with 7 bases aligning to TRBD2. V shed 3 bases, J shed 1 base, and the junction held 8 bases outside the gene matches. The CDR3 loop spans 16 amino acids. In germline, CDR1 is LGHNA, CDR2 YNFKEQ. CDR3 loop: CASSQNGGTIQETQYF. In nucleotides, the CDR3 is TGTGCCAGCAGCCAGAACGGAGGGACTATCCAAGAGACCCAGTACTTC.

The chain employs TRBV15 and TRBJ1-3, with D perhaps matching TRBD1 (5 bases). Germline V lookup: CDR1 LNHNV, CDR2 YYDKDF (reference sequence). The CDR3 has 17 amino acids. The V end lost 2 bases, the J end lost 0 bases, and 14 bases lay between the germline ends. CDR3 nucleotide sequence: TGTGCCACCAGCAGACAGGGTTCTAGTATCTCTGGAAACACCATATATTTT. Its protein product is CATSRQGSSISGNTIYF.

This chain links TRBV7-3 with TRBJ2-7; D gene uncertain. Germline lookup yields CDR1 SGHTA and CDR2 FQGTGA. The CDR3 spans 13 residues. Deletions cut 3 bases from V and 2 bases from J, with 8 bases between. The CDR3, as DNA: TGTGCCAGCAGCTTCGGCCTTGCCTACGAGCAGTACTTC. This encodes CASSFGLAYEQYF.

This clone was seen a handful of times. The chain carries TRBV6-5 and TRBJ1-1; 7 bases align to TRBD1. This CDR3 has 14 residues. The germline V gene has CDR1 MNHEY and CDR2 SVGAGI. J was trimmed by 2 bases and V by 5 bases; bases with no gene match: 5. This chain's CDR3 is CASSRQGRNTEAFF. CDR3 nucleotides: TGTGCCAGCAGTCGACAGGGCAGAAACACTGAAGCTTTCTTT.

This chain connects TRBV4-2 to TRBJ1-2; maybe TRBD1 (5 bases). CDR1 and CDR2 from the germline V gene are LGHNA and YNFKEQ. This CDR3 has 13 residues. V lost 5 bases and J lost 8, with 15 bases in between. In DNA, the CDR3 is TGTGCCAGCAGCTCGAGGGGCCCTTACGGCTACACCTTC. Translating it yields CASSSRGPYGYTF.

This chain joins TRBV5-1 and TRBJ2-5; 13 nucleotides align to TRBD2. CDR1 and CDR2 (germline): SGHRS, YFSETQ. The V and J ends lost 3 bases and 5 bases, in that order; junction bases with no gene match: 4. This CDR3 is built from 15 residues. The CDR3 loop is CASSWGLAGMETQYF. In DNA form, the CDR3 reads TGCGCCAGCAGCTGGGGACTAGCGGGGATGGAGACCCAGTACTTC.

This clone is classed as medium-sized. CDR3 sequence: CASSPQGGHQNTEAFF. CDR3 bases: TGTGCCAGCAGTCCCCAGGGGGGCCACCAGAACACTGAAGCTTTCTTT. V usage is TRBV6-6 and J usage is TRBJ1-1, with 7 bases fitting TRBD1. V dropped 5 bases and J dropped 1; count of bases not matched to a gene: 10. The CDR3 runs 16 residues. The germline gives CDR1 MNHNY, CDR2 SVGAGI (reference sequence).

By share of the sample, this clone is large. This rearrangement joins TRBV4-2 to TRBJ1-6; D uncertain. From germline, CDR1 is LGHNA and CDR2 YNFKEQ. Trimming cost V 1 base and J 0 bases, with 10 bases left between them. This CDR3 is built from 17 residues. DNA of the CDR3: TGTGCCAGCAGCCAAGTGGGAGGGAGCTCCTATAATTCACCCCTCCACTTT. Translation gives CASSQVGGSSYNSPLHF.